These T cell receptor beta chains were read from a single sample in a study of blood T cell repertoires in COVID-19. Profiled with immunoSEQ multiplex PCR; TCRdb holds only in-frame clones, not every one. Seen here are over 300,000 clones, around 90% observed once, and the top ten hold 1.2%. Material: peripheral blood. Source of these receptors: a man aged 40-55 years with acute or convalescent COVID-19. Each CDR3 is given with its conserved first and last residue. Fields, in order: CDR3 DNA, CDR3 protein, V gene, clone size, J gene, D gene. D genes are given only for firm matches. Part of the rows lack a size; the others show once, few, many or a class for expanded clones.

CDR3nt: TGTGCCAGCAGCCTAGGGGGGGTGGTACTTCACGAGTTCTTC
CDR3aa: CASSLGGVVLHEFF
v_gene: TRBV5-5
abundance: -
j_gene: TRBJ2-1
d_gene: -

CDR3nt: TGTGCCAGCTCCCGAGGGGGAAAGGAATCACCCCTCCACTTT
CDR3aa: CASSRGGKESPLHF
v_gene: TRBV6-5
abundance: -
j_gene: TRBJ1-6
d_gene: -

CDR3nt: TGTGCCAGCAGTGAGGAGATAGGCTATAATTCACCCCTCCACTTT
CDR3aa: CASSEEIGYNSPLHF
v_gene: TRBV2
abundance: few
j_gene: TRBJ1-6
d_gene: -

CDR3nt: TGTGCCAGCAGTTTCCGGGACAACTCCTACGAGCAGTACTTC
CDR3aa: CASSFRDNSYEQYF
v_gene: TRBV27
abundance: -
j_gene: TRBJ2-7
d_gene: -

CDR3nt: TGCGCCAGCTCGGGTTCCAGCGCCTCCTATAATTCACCCCTCCACTTT
CDR3aa: CASSGSSASYNSPLHF
v_gene: TRBV5-1
abundance: -
j_gene: TRBJ1-6
d_gene: -

CDR3nt: TGTGCCAGCAGCCGACCAGCGACAGGGGGCGCAGCCCGGACTGAAGCTTTCTTT
CDR3aa: CASSRPATGGAARTEAFF
v_gene: TRBV5-6
abundance: once
j_gene: TRBJ1-1
d_gene: TRBD1

CDR3nt: TGCAGCGCTGTACAGGGGGGTAATGAAAAACTGTTTTTT
CDR3aa: CSAVQGGNEKLFF
v_gene: TRBV29-1
abundance: -
j_gene: TRBJ1-4
d_gene: TRBD1

CDR3nt: TGTGCCAGCAGCCAGAAAAATCAGCCCCAGCATTTT
CDR3aa: CASSQKNQPQHF
v_gene: TRBV12-3/TRBV12-4
abundance: once
j_gene: TRBJ1-5
d_gene: -

CDR3nt: TGTGCCAGCAGCCATAACAGGGGGCCCACCGGGGAGCTGTTTTTT
CDR3aa: CASSHNRGPTGELFF
v_gene: TRBV5-4
abundance: -
j_gene: TRBJ2-2
d_gene: TRBD1

CDR3nt: TGCGCCAGCAGCACTACAGGGAACTATGGCTACACCTTC
CDR3aa: CASSTTGNYGYTF
v_gene: TRBV5-1
abundance: -
j_gene: TRBJ1-2
d_gene: -

CDR3nt: TGTGCCAGCAGTTACTCATCAGGGAATGAGCAGTTCTTC
CDR3aa: CASSYSSGNEQFF
v_gene: TRBV6-5
abundance: -
j_gene: TRBJ2-1
d_gene: -

CDR3nt: TGTGCCAGCAGCTTAGCGGGGGGATCGATACCGGGGGAAGCTTTCTTT
CDR3aa: CASSLAGGSIPGEAFF
v_gene: TRBV7-8
abundance: -
j_gene: TRBJ1-1
d_gene: -

CDR3nt: TGTGCCACCAGTAGCCCGAAAGGACAGCGGAACAATCAGCCCCAGCATTTT
CDR3aa: CATSSPKGQRNNQPQHF
v_gene: TRBV24-1
abundance: -
j_gene: TRBJ1-5
d_gene: -

CDR3nt: TGTGCCAGCAGCTTAAGGAGCGGGGGTAAGAATGAGCAGTTCTTC
CDR3aa: CASSLRSGGKNEQFF
v_gene: TRBV11-2
abundance: -
j_gene: TRBJ2-1
d_gene: TRBD2

CDR3nt: TGTGCCAGTACCCCGGTTGATGTGAACACCGGGGAGCTGTTTTTT
CDR3aa: CASTPVDVNTGELFF
v_gene: TRBV19
abundance: -
j_gene: TRBJ2-2
d_gene: -

CDR3nt: TGTGCCTGGACAAGGGGCGGAACCTACGAGCAGTACTTC
CDR3aa: CAWTRGGTYEQYF
v_gene: TRBV30
abundance: -
j_gene: TRBJ2-7
d_gene: -

CDR3nt: TGCGCCAGCAGCTTGACGGCAGGGGTGGATGAGCAGTTCTTC
CDR3aa: CASSLTAGVDEQFF
v_gene: TRBV5-1
abundance: -
j_gene: TRBJ2-1
d_gene: -

CDR3nt: TGTGCCAGCAACCCGGGACAGGTGGGAGAGACCCAGTACTTC
CDR3aa: CASNPGQVGETQYF
v_gene: TRBV7-9
abundance: -
j_gene: TRBJ2-5
d_gene: TRBD1

CDR3nt: TGTGCCTGGAGCTTGGGGGGTAGGGACACTGAAGCTTTCTTT
CDR3aa: CAWSLGGRDTEAFF
v_gene: TRBV30
abundance: once
j_gene: TRBJ1-1
d_gene: -

CDR3nt: TGTGCCAGCAGTTACTTCCTAGCGGGGATCTCCTACGAGCAGTACTTC
CDR3aa: CASSYFLAGISYEQYF
v_gene: TRBV6-5
abundance: -
j_gene: TRBJ2-7
d_gene: TRBD2

CDR3nt: TGTGCCACCCACCCCGACAGACCGAACACTGAAGCTTTCTTT
CDR3aa: CATHPDRPNTEAFF
v_gene: TRBV28
abundance: -
j_gene: TRBJ1-1
d_gene: -

CDR3nt: TGTGCCACCAGTGATACGGCGAACACCGGGGAGCTGTTTTTT
CDR3aa: CATSDTANTGELFF
v_gene: TRBV24-1
abundance: -
j_gene: TRBJ2-2
d_gene: -

CDR3nt: TGTGCCAGCAGCTTAACAGGGGTTCGTTACACTGAAGCTTTCTTT
CDR3aa: CASSLTGVRYTEAFF
v_gene: TRBV7-2
abundance: -
j_gene: TRBJ1-1
d_gene: TRBD1

CDR3nt: TGTGCCAGCAGCTTATCCTATAGCAATCAGCCCCAGCATTTT
CDR3aa: CASSLSYSNQPQHF
v_gene: TRBV5-6
abundance: -
j_gene: TRBJ1-5
d_gene: -

CDR3nt: TGTGCCAGCAGCTTAGGGGGACTAGCGGGAGGGATTACCTACGAGCAGTACTTC
CDR3aa: CASSLGGLAGGITYEQYF
v_gene: TRBV7-8
abundance: -
j_gene: TRBJ2-7
d_gene: TRBD2

CDR3nt: TGCAGCGTCCGGGACTTCGATGAAAAACTGTTTTTT
CDR3aa: CSVRDFDEKLFF
v_gene: TRBV29-1
abundance: -
j_gene: TRBJ1-4
d_gene: -

CDR3nt: TGTGCCAGTAGTATTTCGAGGGCATCTAATGAAAAACTGTTTTTT
CDR3aa: CASSISRASNEKLFF
v_gene: TRBV19
abundance: -
j_gene: TRBJ1-4
d_gene: -

CDR3nt: TGTGCCAGCAGCCGATTCCCAATAGACAGGGCTGGGGCCAACGTCCTGACTTTC
CDR3aa: CASSRFPIDRAGANVLTF
v_gene: TRBV7-6
abundance: -
j_gene: TRBJ2-6
d_gene: TRBD1

CDR3nt: TGTGCCAGCAGTTTATCTCGGGGGGGCGCAGATACGCAGTATTTT
CDR3aa: CASSLSRGGADTQYF
v_gene: TRBV27
abundance: -
j_gene: TRBJ2-3
d_gene: TRBD2

CDR3nt: TGTGCCAGTAGTACTTACAGGGGACCGAACACTGAAGCTTTCTTT
CDR3aa: CASSTYRGPNTEAFF
v_gene: TRBV19
abundance: -
j_gene: TRBJ1-1
d_gene: TRBD1

CDR3nt: TGTGCCACCAGTGAGTCGGAAGCCCAGGGGCAGTTCTTC
CDR3aa: CATSESEAQGQFF
v_gene: TRBV24-1
abundance: -
j_gene: TRBJ2-1
d_gene: -

CDR3nt: TGTGCCAGCAGCTTATCTCGGGGGGGGGTCACCAAAGAGACCCAGTACTTC
CDR3aa: CASSLSRGGVTKETQYF
v_gene: TRBV7-8
abundance: once
j_gene: TRBJ2-5
d_gene: TRBD2

CDR3nt: TGTGCCAGCAGCCTTACGACAGGCCGTGGCTACACCTTC
CDR3aa: CASSLTTGRGYTF
v_gene: TRBV7-9
abundance: -
j_gene: TRBJ1-2
d_gene: -

CDR3nt: TGTGCCCGTAGTTCGTCGGGGGAGTGGGGCTACACCTTC
CDR3aa: CARSSSGEWGYTF
v_gene: TRBV30
abundance: -
j_gene: TRBJ1-2
d_gene: -

CDR3nt: TGTGCCAGTAGGAAGGCCGGGACAGGGGAAGGCTACACCTTC
CDR3aa: CASRKAGTGEGYTF
v_gene: TRBV19
abundance: -
j_gene: TRBJ1-2
d_gene: TRBD1

CDR3nt: TGTGCCAGCAGCCACCGGGACAGGGTTGAGACCCAGTACTTC
CDR3aa: CASSHRDRVETQYF
v_gene: TRBV7-2
abundance: -
j_gene: TRBJ2-5
d_gene: TRBD1

CDR3nt: TGCGCCAGCAGCCCTGGCCCGGGGGATGGCTACACCTTC
CDR3aa: CASSPGPGDGYTF
v_gene: TRBV4-1
abundance: -
j_gene: TRBJ1-2
d_gene: -

CDR3nt: TGTGCCAGCAGCTGCTACAGGGTGGGGGTCTTC
CDR3aa: CASSCYRVGVF
v_gene: TRBV12-1
abundance: -
j_gene: TRBJ2-1
d_gene: -

CDR3nt: TGCGCCAGCAGCTTCTCGGACAGGGTTACCTACGAGCAGTACTTC
CDR3aa: CASSFSDRVTYEQYF
v_gene: TRBV5-1
abundance: -
j_gene: TRBJ2-7
d_gene: TRBD1

CDR3nt: TGTGCCAGCAGCGTAGGGGACTTGTGGGCTGGGATAGATACGCAGTATTTT
CDR3aa: CASSVGDLWAGIDTQYF
v_gene: TRBV9
abundance: -
j_gene: TRBJ2-3
d_gene: -

CDR3nt: TGTGCCAGCAGCATCCTGCTCCTAGCGGGGGGATGGAATGAGCAGTTCTTC
CDR3aa: CASSILLLAGGWNEQFF
v_gene: TRBV11-2
abundance: once
j_gene: TRBJ2-1
d_gene: TRBD2

CDR3nt: TGTGCCAGCAGTGAGGGCAGGGCTGTCACTGAAGCTTTCTTT
CDR3aa: CASSEGRAVTEAFF
v_gene: TRBV2
abundance: -
j_gene: TRBJ1-1
d_gene: -

CDR3nt: TGTGCCAGCACCCCAGGGGTCGAGCAGTTCTTC
CDR3aa: CASTPGVEQFF
v_gene: TRBV28
abundance: -
j_gene: TRBJ2-1
d_gene: -

CDR3nt: TGTGCCAGCAGGGCGGGACTCCTCGGTTCACCCCTCCACTTT
CDR3aa: CASRAGLLGSPLHF
v_gene: TRBV6-5
abundance: -
j_gene: TRBJ1-6
d_gene: -

CDR3nt: TGCGCCAGCAGCCGACAGGGTGAGAGCACTGAAGCTTTCTTT
CDR3aa: CASSRQGESTEAFF
v_gene: TRBV5-1
abundance: -
j_gene: TRBJ1-1
d_gene: TRBD1

CDR3nt: TGTGCCAGCTCTAGGACAGGGCAAGAGACCCAGTACTTC
CDR3aa: CASSRTGQETQYF
v_gene: TRBV9
abundance: -
j_gene: TRBJ2-5
d_gene: TRBD1